This passage covers 19 T cell receptor beta chains from one sample sequenced in a study of cytomegalovirus exposure and HLA in healthy donors. Primers for the PCR totalled 60 Vbeta and 13 Jbeta. Sequencing was performed with immunoSEQ multiplex PCR; in TCRdb, only in-frame clones are kept and a portion is missing. This repertoire shows about 110,000 clones, around 80% found once; its top ten account for just under 3%. Sequenced: PBMCs. All receptors come from an older woman in good health and CMV-seropositive.

This chain joins TRBV5-4 and TRBJ2-3; 14 bases line up with TRBD2. This CDR3 has 19 residues. The ends lost 2 bases at V and 0 bases at J; junction bases unmatched: 8. CDR1 and CDR2 (germline): SGHNT, YYREEE (reference sequence). The CDR3 nucleotides read TGTGCCAGCAGCTTCGGACTAGCGGGAGGCAGGACTAGCACAGATACGCAGTATTTT. This sequence encodes CASSFGLAGGRTSTDTQYF.

The rearrangement joins TRBV9 to TRBJ1-1; D not certain. Trimming pared 2 bases from V and 1 base from J, leaving 9 bases between. The germline CDR1 and CDR2 sequences are SGDLS and YYNGEE. The CDR3 contains 14 residues. Written as DNA, the CDR3 is TGTGCCAGCAGCGTTAGTACCAAGAACACTGAAGCTTTCTTT. It specifies CASSVSTKNTEAFF. The variable domain in full, with the rest retrieved from reference TRBV9 and TRBJ1-1, is DSGVTQTPKHLITATGQRVTLRCSPRSGDLSVYWYQQSLDQGLQFLIQYYNGEERAKGNILERFSAQQFPDLHSELNLSSLELGDSALYFCASSVSTKNTEAFFGQGTRLTVV.

This rearrangement joins TRBV19 to TRBJ1-2; TRBD1 agrees at 12 bases. The CDR3 extends over 16 amino acids. V lost 3 bases and J lost 4; bases outside the gene matches: 6. CDR1 and CDR2 (germline): LNHDA, SQIVND (reference sequence). The CDR3 coding sequence is TGTGCCAGTAGTATGAGGGGACAGGGGGCCCCCTATGGCTACACCTTC. As protein: CASSMRGQGAPYGYTF.

The chain carries TRBV6-1 and TRBJ2-5, with 8 bases that match TRBD1. V trimming: 6 bases; J trimming: 5 bases; junction bases outside the gene matches: 8. The CDR3 extends over 14 amino acids. Germline V gives CDR1 MNHNS, CDR2 SASEGT. This CDR3 is CASSPGQATETQYF. Here the CDR3 DNA reads TGTGCCAGCAGCCCGGGACAGGCTACGGAGACCCAGTACTTC.

The chain employs TRBV4-1 and TRBJ1-5; D is perhaps TRBD1 (5 bases). CDR1 MGHRA and CDR2 YSYEKL come from the germline V gene. The V gene lost 0 bases and the J gene lost 7 bases, with 13 bases spanning the gap. The CDR3 has 15 amino acids. The CDR3 DNA reads TGCGCCAGCAGCCAAGATCAAGGGGTGGGGCAGCCCCAGCATTTT. This codes for CASSQDQGVGQPQHF.

The chain couples TRBV7-9 to TRBJ1-4; TRBD1 agrees at 7 bases. CDR3 length equals 15 residues. The germline CDR1 and CDR2 sequences are SEHNR and FQNEAQ (reference sequence). With V trimmed by 5 bases and J by 2 bases, 5 bases remained unmatched. CDR3 sequence (DNA): TGTGCCAGCAGCCTACAGGGACAGACTAATGAAAAACTGTTTTTT. The encoded protein is CASSLQGQTNEKLFF.

The chain combines TRBV2 with TRBJ2-1; 8 nucleotides line up with TRBD1. CDR3 length equals 15 residues. V was pared by 3 bases and J by 7 bases, with 8 bases of the junction left unmatched. Germline V gene lookup returns CDR1 SNHLY and CDR2 FYNNEI. This CDR3 is CASSEPGQGENEQFF. The CDR3 bases are TGTGCCAGCAGTGAGCCCGGACAGGGTGAAAATGAGCAGTTCTTC.

The J gene is TRBJ1-2, the V gene TRBV5-4; a possible D gene is TRBD1 (5 bases). Trimming shortened V by 0 bases and J by 6 bases, and 9 bases separated the two germline ends. From germline, CDR1 is SGHNT and CDR2 YYREEE (reference sequence). The CDR3 runs 13 residues. This chain's CDR3 is CASSLGQIHGYTF. As DNA, the CDR3 is TGTGCCAGCAGCTTGGGACAGATCCATGGCTACACCTTC.

The chain has TRBV5-6 and TRBJ2-7; D might be TRBD1 (5 bases). The V gene's germline CDR1 is SGHDT and CDR2 YYEEEE. This CDR3 comprises 18 residues. V dropped 4 bases and J dropped 2 bases, with 25 bases sitting between them. DNA for the CDR3: TGTGCCAGCAGCGCCCGATGGGTAGGGGCCGAAAGACCCTACGAGCAGTACTTC. It translates to CASSARWVGAERPYEQYF.

This chain links TRBV5-1 with TRBJ2-5, with D perhaps TRBD2 (6 bases). The J call may be in error: the DNA end matches TRBJ2-7 better. The CDR3 spans 16 residues. The germline V gene has CDR1 SGHRS and CDR2 YFSETQ. The chain's CDR3 is CASSPSTGTLSYEQYF. Here the CDR3 DNA reads TGCGCCAGCAGCCCGTCCACCGGGACTCTTTCCTACGAGCAGTACTTC.

A note on this clone: No conserved phenylalanine or tryptophan is present at the end of the CDR3, so a read error is the likely explanation. This sequence joins TRBV7-6 and TRBJ2-7; 12 positions match TRBD1. V lost 5 bases, J lost 2 bases, and 1 base stayed unmatched. Germline V gene data show CDR1 as SGHVS and CDR2 as FNYEAQ. The CDR3 totals 14 residues. This CDR3 reads CASSRDRGPYEQYL. The CDR3 coding sequence is TGTGCCAGCAGCAGGGACAGGGGGCCCTACGAGCAGTACCTC.

The rearrangement joins TRBV27 to TRBJ1-2; 9 bases match TRBD1. This CDR3 has 17 amino acids. The germline CDR1 and CDR2 sequences are MNHEY and SMNVEV (reference sequence). The J segment lost 4 bases and the V segment lost 4 bases, leaving 13 bases of the junction unmatched. The CDR3 protein is CASSSRSNRGLIYGYTF. The CDR3 nucleotides are TGTGCCAGCAGTTCACGTAGTAACAGGGGGCTTATCTATGGCTACACCTTC.

This chain connects TRBV18 to TRBJ2-3; 10 bases map to TRBD1. Germline V gene sequence: CDR1 KGHSH, CDR2 LQKENI. The ends lost 2 bases at V and 4 bases at J; junction bases unmatched: 15. CDR3 length: 19 amino acids. CDR3 residues: CASSPSGNRGDRGSDTQYF. The CDR3 DNA reads TGTGCCAGCTCACCATCCGGAAACCGTGGGGACAGGGGTTCAGATACGCAGTATTTT.

The chain employs TRBV5-1 and TRBJ2-5, with D possibly being TRBD2 (5 bases). The CDR3 sequence is 14 residues long. Germline V lookup: CDR1 SGHRS, CDR2 YFSETQ. The V end was cut by 0 bases, the J end by 5 bases, with 11 bases between. CDR3 amino acids: CASSLVGRGETQYF. The CDR3 DNA sequence: TGCGCCAGCAGCTTGGTCGGGCGCGGGGAGACCCAGTACTTC.

This clone was observed a few times. The chain joins TRBV7-9 to TRBJ1-2; 9 bases match TRBD1. Germline loops: CDR1 SEHNR, CDR2 FQNEAQ (reference sequence). The CDR3 loop spans 16 amino acids. The V and J ends lost 3 bases and 4 bases, in that order; junction bases with no gene match: 9. The DNA for the CDR3 is TGTGCCAGCAGCTTCCATAGCACAGGGGGCACCTATGGCTACACCTTC. Protein: CASSFHSTGGTYGYTF.

This chain joins TRBV7-6 and TRBJ2-7, with 10 bases aligning to TRBD1. Germline CDR1 SGHVS, CDR2 FNYEAQ. The CDR3 length is 13 residues. Losses at the gene ends were 5 bases for V and 7 bases for J; bases not matched to a gene: 5. The CDR3 region is CASSLDRGREQYF. Here the CDR3 DNA reads TGTGCCAGCAGCCTCGACAGGGGGCGGGAGCAGTACTTC.

The chain carries TRBV19 and TRBJ2-4, with TRBD2 matching 7 bases. The CDR3 sequence is 13 residues long. V dropped 7 bases and J dropped 8; count of bases not matched to a gene: 8. Germline V gene sequence: CDR1 LNHDA, CDR2 SQIVND (reference sequence). The CDR3 sequence: CASNRREFDIQYF. CDR3 nucleotide sequence: TGTGCCAGTAATCGGCGGGAGTTCGACATTCAGTACTTC.

The genes are TRBV7-3 and TRBJ2-1; the D gene is possibly TRBD2 (5 bases). This CDR3 has 18 amino acids. Germline-derived CDR1 and CDR2 are SGHTA and FQGTGA. Trimming shortened V by 1 base and J by 5 bases, and 21 bases separated the two germline ends. This CDR3 is CASSLRPGIPSADNEQFF. CDR3 bases: TGTGCCAGCAGCTTAAGGCCGGGGATCCCATCAGCTGACAATGAGCAGTTCTTC.

The chain links TRBV6-6 to TRBJ2-5; 7 bases line up with TRBD1. Matching the DNA end better, TRBJ2-7 makes the J call doubtful. CDR3 length: 14 amino acids. Germline CDR1 MNHNY, CDR2 SVGAGI (reference sequence). The CDR3 DNA sequence: TGTGCCAGCAGCTCCGGGACAGCTGCCTACGAGCAGTACTTC. Amino acids: CASSSGTAAYEQYF.